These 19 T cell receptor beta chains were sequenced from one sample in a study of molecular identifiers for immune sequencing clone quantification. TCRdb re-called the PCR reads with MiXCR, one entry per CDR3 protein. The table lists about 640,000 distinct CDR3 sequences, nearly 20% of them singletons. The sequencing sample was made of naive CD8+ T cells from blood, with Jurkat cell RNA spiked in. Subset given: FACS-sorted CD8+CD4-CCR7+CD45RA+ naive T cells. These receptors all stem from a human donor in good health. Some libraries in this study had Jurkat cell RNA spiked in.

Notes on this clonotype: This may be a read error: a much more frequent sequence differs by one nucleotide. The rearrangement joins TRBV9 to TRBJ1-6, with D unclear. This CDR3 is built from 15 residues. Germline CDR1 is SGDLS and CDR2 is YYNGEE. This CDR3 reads CACSARVSYNSPLHF. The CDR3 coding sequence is TGTGCCTGCAGCGCGAGGGTATCCTATAATTCACCCCTCCACTTT.

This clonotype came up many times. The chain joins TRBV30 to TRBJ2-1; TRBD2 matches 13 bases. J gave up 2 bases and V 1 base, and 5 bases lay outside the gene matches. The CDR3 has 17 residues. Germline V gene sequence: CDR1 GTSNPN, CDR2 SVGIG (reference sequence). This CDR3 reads CAWSDPGLAGPYNEQFF. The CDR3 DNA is TGTGCCTGGAGTGACCCGGGACTAGCGGGGCCCTACAATGAGCAGTTCTTC.

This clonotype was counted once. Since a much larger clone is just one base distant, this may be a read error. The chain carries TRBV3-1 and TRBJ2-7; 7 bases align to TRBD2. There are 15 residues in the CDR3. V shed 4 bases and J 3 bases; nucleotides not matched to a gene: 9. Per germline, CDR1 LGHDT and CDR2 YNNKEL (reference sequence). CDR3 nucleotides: TGTGCCAGCAGCCTGGGGGGACCGGGAGGCTACGAGCAGTACTTC. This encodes CASSLGGPGGYEQYF.

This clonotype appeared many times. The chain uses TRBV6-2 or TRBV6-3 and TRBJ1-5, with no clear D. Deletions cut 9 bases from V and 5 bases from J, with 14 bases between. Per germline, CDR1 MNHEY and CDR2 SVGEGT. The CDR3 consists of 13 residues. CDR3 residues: CASLGPFDQPQHF. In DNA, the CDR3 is TGTGCCAGTCTGGGCCCTTTCGATCAGCCCCAGCATTTT.

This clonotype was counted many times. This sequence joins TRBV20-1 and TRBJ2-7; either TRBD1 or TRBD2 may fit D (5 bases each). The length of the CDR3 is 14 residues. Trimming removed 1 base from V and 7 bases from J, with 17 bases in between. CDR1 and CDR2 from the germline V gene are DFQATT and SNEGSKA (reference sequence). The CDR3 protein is CSARGAEGTKEQYF. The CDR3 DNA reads TGCAGTGCTAGAGGGGCCGAGGGGACCAAGGAGCAGTACTTC.

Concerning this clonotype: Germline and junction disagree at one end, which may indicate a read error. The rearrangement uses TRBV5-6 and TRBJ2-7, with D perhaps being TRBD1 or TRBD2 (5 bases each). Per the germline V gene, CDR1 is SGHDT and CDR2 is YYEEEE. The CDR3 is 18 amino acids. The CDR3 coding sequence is TGTGCCTGCAGCTTAGGCGCATTCGGGGACGGAGGAGACTACGAGCAGTACTTC. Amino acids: CACSLGAFGDGGDYEQYF.

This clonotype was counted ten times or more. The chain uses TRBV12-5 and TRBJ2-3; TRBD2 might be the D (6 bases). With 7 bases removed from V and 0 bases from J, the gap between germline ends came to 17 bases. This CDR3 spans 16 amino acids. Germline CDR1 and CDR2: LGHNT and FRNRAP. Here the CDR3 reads CASAPSLGGSTDTQYF. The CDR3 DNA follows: TGTGCTAGTGCCCCCTCCTTGGGGGGTAGCACAGATACGCAGTATTTT. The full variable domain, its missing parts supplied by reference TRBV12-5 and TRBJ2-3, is DARVTQTPRHKVTEMGQEVTMRCQPILGHNTVFWYRQTMMQGLELLAYFRNRAPLDDSGMPKDRFSAEMPDATLATLKIQPSEPRDSAVYFCASAPSLGGSTDTQYFGPGTRLTVL.

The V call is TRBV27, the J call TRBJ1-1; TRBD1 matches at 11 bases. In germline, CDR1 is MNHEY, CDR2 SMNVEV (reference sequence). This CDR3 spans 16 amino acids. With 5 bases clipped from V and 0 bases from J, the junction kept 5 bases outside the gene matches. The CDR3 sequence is CASSAPGQGVNTEAFF. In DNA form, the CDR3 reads TGTGCCAGCAGTGCCCCGGGACAGGGGGTGAACACTGAAGCTTTCTTT.

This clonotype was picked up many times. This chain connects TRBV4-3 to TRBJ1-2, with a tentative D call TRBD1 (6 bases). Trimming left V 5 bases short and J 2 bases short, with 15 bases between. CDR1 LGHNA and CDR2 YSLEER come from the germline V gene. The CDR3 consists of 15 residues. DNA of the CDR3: TGCGCCAGCAGCTTAGGGACATCTTCGAACTATGGCTACACCTTC. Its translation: CASSLGTSSNYGYTF.

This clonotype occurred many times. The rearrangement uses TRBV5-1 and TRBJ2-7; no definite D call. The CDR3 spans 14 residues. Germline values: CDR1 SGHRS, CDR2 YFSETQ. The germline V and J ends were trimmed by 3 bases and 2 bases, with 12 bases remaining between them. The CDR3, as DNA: TGCGCCAGCAGCTCGGGCGTGATGACCTACGAGCAGTACTTC. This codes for CASSSGVMTYEQYF.

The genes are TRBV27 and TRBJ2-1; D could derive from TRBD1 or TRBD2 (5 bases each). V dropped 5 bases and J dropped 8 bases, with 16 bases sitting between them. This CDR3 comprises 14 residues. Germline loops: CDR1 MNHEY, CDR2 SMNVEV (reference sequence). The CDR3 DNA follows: TGTGCCAGCAGTGCCGGGACGGTCGGGGATGAGCAGTTCTTC. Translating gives CASSAGTVGDEQFF.

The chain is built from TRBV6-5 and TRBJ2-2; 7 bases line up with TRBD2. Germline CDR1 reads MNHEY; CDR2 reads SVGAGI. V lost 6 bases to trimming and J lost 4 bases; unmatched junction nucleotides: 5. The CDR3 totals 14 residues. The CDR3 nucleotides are TGTGCCAGCAGGGGACTAACTCTCACCGGGGAGCTGTTTTTT. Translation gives CASRGLTLTGELFF.

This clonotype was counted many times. This CDR3 is CASSLYEYTQYF. CDR3 in DNA: TGTGCCAGCAGCTTGTATGAGTATACGCAGTATTTT. This chain connects TRBV7-9 to TRBJ2-3; no clear D. This CDR3 comprises 12 residues. Germline-derived CDR1 and CDR2 are SEHNR and FQNEAQ (reference sequence). The V end lost 3 bases, the J end lost 7 bases, and 8 bases lay between the germline ends. Variable domain in full (rest from reference TRBV7-9 and TRBJ2-3): DTGVSQNPRHKITKRGQNVTFRCDPISEHNRLYWYRQTLGQGPEFLTYFQNEAQLEKSRLLSDRFSAERPKGSFSTLEIQRTEQGDSAMYLCASSLYEYTQYFGPGTRLTVL.

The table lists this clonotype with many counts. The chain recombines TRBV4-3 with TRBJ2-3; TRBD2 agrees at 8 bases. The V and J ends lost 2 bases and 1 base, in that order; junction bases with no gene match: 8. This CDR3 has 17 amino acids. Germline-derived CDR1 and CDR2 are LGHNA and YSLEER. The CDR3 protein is CASSQSTSSGRTDTQYF. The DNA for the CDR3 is TGCGCCAGCAGCCAATCTACCTCTAGCGGGCGCACAGATACGCAGTATTTT.

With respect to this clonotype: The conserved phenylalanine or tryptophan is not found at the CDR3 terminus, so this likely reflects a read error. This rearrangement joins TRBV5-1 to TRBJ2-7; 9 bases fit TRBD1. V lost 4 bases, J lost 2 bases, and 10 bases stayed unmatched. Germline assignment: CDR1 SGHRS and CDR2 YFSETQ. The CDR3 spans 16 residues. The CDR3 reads CASSTVDRGGPYEQYL. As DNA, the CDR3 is TGCGCCAGCAGCACCGTCGACAGGGGGGGACCCTACGAGCAGTACCTC.

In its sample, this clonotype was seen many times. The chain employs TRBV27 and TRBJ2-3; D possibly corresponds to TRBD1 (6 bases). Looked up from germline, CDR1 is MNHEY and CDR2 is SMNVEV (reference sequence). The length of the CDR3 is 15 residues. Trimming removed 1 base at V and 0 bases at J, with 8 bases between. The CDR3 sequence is CASSLYRASTDTQYF. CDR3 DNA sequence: TGTGCCAGCAGTTTATACAGGGCTAGCACAGATACGCAGTATTTT.

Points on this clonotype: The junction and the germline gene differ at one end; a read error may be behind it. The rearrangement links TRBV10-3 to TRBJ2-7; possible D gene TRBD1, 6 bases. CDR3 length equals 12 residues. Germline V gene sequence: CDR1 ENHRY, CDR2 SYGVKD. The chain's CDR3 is CAVSEFNREQYF. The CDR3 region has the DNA TGTGCCGTCAGTGAGTTCAACAGGGAGCAGTACTTT.

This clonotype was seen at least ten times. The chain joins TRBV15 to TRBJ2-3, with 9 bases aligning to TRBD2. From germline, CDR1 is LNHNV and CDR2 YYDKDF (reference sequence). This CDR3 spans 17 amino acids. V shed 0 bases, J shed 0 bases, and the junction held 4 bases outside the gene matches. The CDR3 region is CATSRDRLAVSTDTQYF. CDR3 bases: TGTGCCACCAGCAGAGATAGACTAGCGGTTAGCACAGATACGCAGTATTTT.

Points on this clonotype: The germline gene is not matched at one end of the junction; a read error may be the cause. The CDR3 sequence is CASSRGTGGDGCTF. The CDR3 DNA follows: TGTGCCAGCAGCCGCGGAACAGGGGGGGATGGCTGCACCTTC. The chain combines TRBV7-9 with TRBJ1-2, with 8 bases aligning to TRBD1. Germline CDR1 is SEHNR and CDR2 is FQNEAQ (reference sequence). CDR3 length equals 14 residues.